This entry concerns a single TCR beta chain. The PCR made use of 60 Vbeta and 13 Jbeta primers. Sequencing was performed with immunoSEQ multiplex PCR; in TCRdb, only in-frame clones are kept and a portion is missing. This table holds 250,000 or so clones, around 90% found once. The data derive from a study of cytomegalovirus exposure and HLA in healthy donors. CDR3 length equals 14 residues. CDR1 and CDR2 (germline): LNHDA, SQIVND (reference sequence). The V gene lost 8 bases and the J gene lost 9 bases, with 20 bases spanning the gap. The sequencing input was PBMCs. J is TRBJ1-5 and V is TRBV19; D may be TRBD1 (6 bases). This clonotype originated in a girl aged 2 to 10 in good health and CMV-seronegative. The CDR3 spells CASQEQGTSGPQHF. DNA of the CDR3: TGTGCCAGTCAAGAACAGGGAACCAGTGGGCCCCAGCATTTT.